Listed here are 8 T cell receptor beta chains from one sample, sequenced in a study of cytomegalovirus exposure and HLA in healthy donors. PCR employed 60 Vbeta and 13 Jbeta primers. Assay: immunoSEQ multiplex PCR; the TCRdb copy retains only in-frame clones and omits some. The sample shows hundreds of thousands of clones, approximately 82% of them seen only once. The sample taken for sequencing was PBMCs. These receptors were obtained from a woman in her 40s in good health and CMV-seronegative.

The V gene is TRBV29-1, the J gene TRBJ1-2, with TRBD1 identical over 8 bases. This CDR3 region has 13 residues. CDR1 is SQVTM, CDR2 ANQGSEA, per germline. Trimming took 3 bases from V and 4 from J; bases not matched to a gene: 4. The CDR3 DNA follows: TGCAGCGTTGAGCCAGGGGGCGGCTATGGCTACACCTTC. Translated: CSVEPGGGYGYTF. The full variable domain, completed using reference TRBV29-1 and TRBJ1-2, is SAVISQKPSRDICQRGTSLTIQCQVDSQVTMMFWYRQQPGQSLTLIATANQGSEATYESGFVIDKFPISRPNLTFSTLTVSNMSPEDSSIYLCSVEPGGGYGYTFGSGTRLTVV.

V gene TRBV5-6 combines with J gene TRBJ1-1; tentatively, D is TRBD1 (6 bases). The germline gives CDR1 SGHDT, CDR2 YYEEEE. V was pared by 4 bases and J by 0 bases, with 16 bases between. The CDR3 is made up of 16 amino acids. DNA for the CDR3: TGTGCCAGCAGCGTCTGGACAGTGGTCGTGAACACTGAAGCTTTCTTT. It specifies CASSVWTVVVNTEAFF.

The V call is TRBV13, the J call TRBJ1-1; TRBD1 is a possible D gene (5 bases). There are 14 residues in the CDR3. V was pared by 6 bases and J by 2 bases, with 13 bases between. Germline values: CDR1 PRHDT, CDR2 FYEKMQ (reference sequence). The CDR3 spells CASSAGGPNTEAFF. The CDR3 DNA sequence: TGTGCCAGCAGTGCCGGGGGTCCCAACACTGAAGCTTTCTTT.

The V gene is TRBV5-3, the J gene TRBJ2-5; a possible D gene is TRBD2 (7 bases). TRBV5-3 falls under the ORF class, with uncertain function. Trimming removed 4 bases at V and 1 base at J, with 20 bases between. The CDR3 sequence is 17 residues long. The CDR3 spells CARSKSGGGGSQETQYF. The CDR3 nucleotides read TGTGCCAGAAGCAAGAGTGGGGGGGGCGGGAGCCAAGAGACCCAGTACTTC.

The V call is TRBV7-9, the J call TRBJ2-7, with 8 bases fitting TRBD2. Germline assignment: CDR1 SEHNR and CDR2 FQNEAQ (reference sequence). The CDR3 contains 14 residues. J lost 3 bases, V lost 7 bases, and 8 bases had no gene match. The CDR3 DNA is TGTGCCAGCACCGGGACGGGAGGGTACTACGAGCAGTACTTC. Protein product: CASTGTGGYYEQYF. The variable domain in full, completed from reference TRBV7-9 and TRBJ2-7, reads DTGVSQNPRHKITKRGQNVTFRCDPISEHNRLYWYRQTLGQGPEFLTYFQNEAQLEKSRLLSDRFSAERPKGSFSTLEIQRTEQGDSAMYLCASTGTGGYYEQYFGPGTRLTVT.

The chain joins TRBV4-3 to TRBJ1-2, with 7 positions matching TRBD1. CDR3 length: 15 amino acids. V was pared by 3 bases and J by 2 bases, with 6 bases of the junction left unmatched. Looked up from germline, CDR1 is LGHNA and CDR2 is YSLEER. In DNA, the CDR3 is TGCGCCAGCAGCCAGAGGACAGGCGCAAACTATGGCTACACCTTC. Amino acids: CASSQRTGANYGYTF.

CDR3 sequence reads: CSVDADRGGAFF. The CDR3 coding sequence is TGCAGCGTTGATGCTGACCGGGGGGGAGCTTTCTTT. The chain carries TRBV29-1 and TRBJ1-1, with D maybe TRBD1 (5 bases). The CDR3 length is 12 residues. V lost 3 bases, J lost 10 bases, and 15 bases lay in between. Per germline, CDR1 SQVTM and CDR2 ANQGSEA.

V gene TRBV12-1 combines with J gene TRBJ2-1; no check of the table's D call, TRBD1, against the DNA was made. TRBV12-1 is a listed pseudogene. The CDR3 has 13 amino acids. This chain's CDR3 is CASSFARDRAPFF. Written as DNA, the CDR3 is TGTGCCAGCAGCTTTGCGCGGGACAGGGCTCCGTTCTTC.